This TCR beta chain was found in a study of vaccination and CD4 T cells after COVID-19. Overall study: In the convalescent cohort, there were six males and four females, two of them Hispanic. Overlapping spike peptides from SARS-CoV-2, HCoV-NL63, HCoV-OC43 and HCoV-229E served to stimulate the cells.

Treatment denoted: roughly 11-day PBMC culture with coronavirus spike peptide pools or control peptides (ViraFEST assay). Concerning this clonotype itself: What it binds is not known.

V lost 9 bases to trimming and J lost 3 bases; unmatched junction nucleotides: 14. The germline CDR1 and CDR2 sequences are SNHLY and FYNNEI. The CDR3 is 17 amino acids. The Oncomine TCR Beta short-read assay was applied to DNA of cultured CD4+ T cells. Genomic DNA was isolated from CD4+ T cells that had been cultured. TCRdb independently ran MiXCR on the PCR reads; one entry per CDR3 protein. The table has 15,000 to 20,000 distinct CDR3 sequences, less than 60% seen once. This TCR was recovered from a human donor who had recovered from COVID-19. The rearrangement links TRBV2 to TRBJ2-5; 12 positions match TRBD1. The specimen sequenced was CD4+ T cells from blood, cultured in vitro. CDR3 region: CASGSSWDRGREETQYF. In DNA, the CDR3 is TGTGCCAGTGGAAGTTCCTGGGACAGGGGGCGGGAAGAGACCCAGTACTTC.